This T cell receptor (beta chain) comes out of a study of shared clonotypes between healthy human individuals. TCRdb's table, derived via immunoSEQ multiplex PCR, lists solely in-frame clones and lacks some. The sample has about 1.5 million clones; about 98% are singletons. CDR1 and CDR2 from the germline V gene are SGDLS and YYNGEE. V gave up 2 bases and J gave up 3 bases, with 12 bases separating them. CDR3 length: 15 amino acids. Study-wide points: Sampling involved blood alone; tissue repertoires likely differ.

Concerning this clone itself: Its antigen is currently unknown.

The clonotype comes from a man aged 25 to 40 in good health. The chain carries TRBV9 and TRBJ1-5; no clear D. Material for sequencing was naive CD4+ T cells sorted from blood. Described subset: CD45RA+ positively selected. The CDR3 nucleotides are TGTGCCAGCAGCGTCGGCGCTACGAACAATCAGCCCCAGCATTTT. It encodes CASSVGATNNQPQHF.